A selection of T cell receptor beta chains follows, all from one sample in a study of CD8 T cells in ankylosing spondylitis. TCRdb reprocessed the 5' RACE reads via MiXCR and lists one record per CDR3 protein. The data hold a few hundred thousand distinct CDR3 sequences, with 11% observed a single time. Sequencing was done on a sample of blood, either unsorted or a sorted T cell fraction (not recorded which). The receptors come from a female donor with ankylosing spondylitis or in good health (not recorded which). The CDR3 runs from the conserved cysteine through the conserved F or W. Each record gives: V gene, J gene, D gene, CDR3 length, clone size, CDR3 DNA, CDR3 protein. The D gene is left open where the match is weak. The size field is filled for only some rows; it gives once, few, many or a size class.

TRBV7-8	TRBJ1-3	-	16	many	TGTGCCAGCAGCTTATGGCAGAGAGACTCTGGAAACACCATATATTTT	CASSLWQRDSGNTIYF
TRBV5-6	TRBJ1-1	TRBD1	13	few	TGTGCCAGCAGCTGGGAACAGGGGGCGGAAGCTTTCTTT	CASSWEQGAEAFF
TRBV20-1	TRBJ2-5	-	14	many	TGCAGTGCTCGGACTGGTTCGGGGGTAAAGACCCAGTACTTC	CSARTGSGVKTQYF
TRBV9	TRBJ2-3	-	17	many	TGTGCCAGCAGCGTAGTCCCGGCGTCCTCGGGGACAGATACGCAGTATTTT	CASSVVPASSGTDTQYF
TRBV20-1	TRBJ1-1	-	9	many	TGCAGTCCGTCCTCTGAAGCTTTCTTT	CSPSSEAFF
TRBV6-1	TRBJ2-2	TRBD2	15	many	TGTGCCAGCACTAGGGCGAGCGGGATCACCGGGGAGCTGTTTTTT	CASTRASGITGELFF
TRBV5-1	TRBJ2-1	TRBD2	15	many	TGCGCCAGCAGCTTGGGGCGGGAGGACCACAATGAGCAGTTCTTC	CASSLGREDHNEQFF
TRBV29-1	TRBJ1-1	-	15	-	TGCAGCGTTGATGACTTCGCTCCAGGGCGCACTGAAGCTTTCTTT	CSVDDFAPGRTEAFF
TRBV7-2	TRBJ2-1	-	13	many	TGTGCCAGCAGCACCCGGGGTTACAATGAGCAGTTCTTC	CASSTRGYNEQFF
TRBV20-1	TRBJ1-4	TRBD1	15	many	TGCAGTGCTCCTCCTCGGGACAGTCCGAATGAAAAACTGTTTTTT	CSAPPRDSPNEKLFF
TRBV5-5	TRBJ2-3	TRBD2	16	many	TGTGCCAGCAGCTTGCCCCTAGCGGGAAGCACAGATACGCAGTATTTT	CASSLPLAGSTDTQYF
TRBV27	TRBJ2-7	TRBD1	14	many	TGTGCCAGCAGTAGAGGACAGGGGGCATACGAGCAGTACTTC	CASSRGQGAYEQYF
TRBV12-3/TRBV12-4	TRBJ1-5	TRBD1	14	many	TGTGCCAGCAGCTCCTTGGCAGGGGGCGAGCCCCAGCATTTT	CASSSLAGGEPQHF
TRBV5-1	TRBJ2-7	-	16	-	TGCGCCAGCAGCTTGGGACAGACTTGGGACTCCTACGAGCAGTACTTC	CASSLGQTWDSYEQYF
TRBV12-3/TRBV12-4	TRBJ1-5	-	14	many	TGTGCCAGCACAAGAGGGGGGAGCAATCAGCCCCAGCATTTT	CASTRGGSNQPQHF
TRBV6-5	TRBJ1-6	-	15	few	TGTGCCAGCAGTTACGACAACTCCTATAATTCACCCCTCCACTTT	CASSYDNSYNSPLHF
TRBV3-1	TRBJ1-4	-	16	-	TGTGCCAGCAGCCAACTGGGGGGGGGAACTAATGAAAAACTGTTTTTT	CASSQLGGGTNEKLFF
TRBV18	TRBJ1-5	TRBD1	15	many	TGTGCCAGCTCGGCGACAGGGTTCGACAATCAGCCCCAGCATTTT	CASSATGFDNQPQHF
TRBV6-5	TRBJ1-1	-	15	many	TGTGCCAGCAGTTACTCGAATTTCCGAGACCGAGAAGCTTTCTTT	CASSYSNFRDREAFF
TRBV5-4	TRBJ2-3	-	13	-	TGTGCCAGCAGCCCGGACACAGATCCTCCGCAGTATTTT	CASSPDTDPPQYF
TRBV20-1	TRBJ2-3	TRBD2	15	many	TGCAGTGCTCGACTAGCGGGAGGGCCCGTAGATACGCAGTATTTT	CSARLAGGPVDTQYF
TRBV18	TRBJ1-3	-	16	few	TGTGCCAGCTCACCACCGAGCCTCCAGGGGAGGAACACCATATATTTT	CASSPPSLQGRNTIYF
TRBV7-2	TRBJ2-7	TRBD1	15	many	TGTGCCAGCAGCTTAACTTGGGACAGTGTTTCCGAGCAGTACTTC	CASSLTWDSVSEQYF
TRBV20-1	TRBJ2-7	-	16	many	TGCAGTGCTAGAGCTATTTCCCGGGACATCGACTACGAGCAGTACTTC	CSARAISRDIDYEQYF
TRBV7-9	TRBJ2-1	TRBD2	14	few	TGTGCCAGCAGCTTCGCCGGGACTAGCGGTGAGCAGTTCTTC	CASSFAGTSGEQFF
TRBV29-1	TRBJ1-1	-	15	many	TGCAGCGTTGGGGGCTCCAGGTCACGGGGCACTGAAGCTTTCTTT	CSVGGSRSRGTEAFF
TRBV9	TRBJ1-1	-	17	many	TGTGCCAGCAGTCAAGAGCACGAGATCCGGGGGAACACTGAAGCTTTCTTT	CASSQEHEIRGNTEAFF
TRBV20-1	TRBJ2-1	TRBD2	13	-	TGCAGTGCCGCGACTAGCGGTTACAATGAGCAGTTCTTC	CSAATSGYNEQFF
TRBV30	TRBJ1-1	-	14	few	TGTGCCTGGAGTGTATCCCGCGGGAACACTGAAGCTTTCTTT	CAWSVSRGNTEAFF
TRBV7-2	TRBJ2-5	-	17	few	TGTGCCAGCAGCTTAAACCCTCACGGAATAGTCCAAGAGACCCAGTACTTC	CASSLNPHGIVQETQYF
TRBV7-2	TRBJ2-5	-	14	few	TGTGCCAGCAGCTTAACCCCCAGGGGAGAGACCCAGTACTTC	CASSLTPRGETQYF
TRBV5-1	TRBJ2-7	-	16	-	TGCGCCAGCAGCTTGGCTCCAAACGGAGATGCCTACGAGCAGTACTTC	CASSLAPNGDAYEQYF
TRBV10-3	TRBJ2-7	-	14	-	TGTGCCACCAAGACAGGAGCCGGCTCCTACGAGCAGTACTTC	CATKTGAGSYEQYF
TRBV28	TRBJ2-6	-	12	many	TGTGCCAGTGGGTCTGGGGCCAACGTCCTGACTTTC	CASGSGANVLTF
TRBV29-1	TRBJ2-1	-	13	many	TGCAGCGCCTGGACACTCTCCTACAATGAGCAGTTCTTC	CSAWTLSYNEQFF
TRBV5-1	TRBJ2-2	-	16	-	TGCGCCAGCAGCGTACAGGGACATGGGGGCACCGGGGAGCTGTTTTTT	CASSVQGHGGTGELFF
TRBV27	TRBJ2-2	TRBD2	14	many	TGTGCCAGCAGTCTTCGGGGGGGGGCCGGGGAGCTGTTTTTT	CASSLRGGAGELFF
TRBV3-1	TRBJ1-1	TRBD1	15	-	TGTGCCAGCAGCCGAAACACAGGGGGGAGGACTGAAGCTTTCTTT	CASSRNTGGRTEAFF
TRBV5-1	TRBJ2-1	-	11	many	TGCGCCAGCAGCCGGGACAATGAGCAGTTCTTC	CASSRDNEQFF
TRBV27	TRBJ2-7	-	15	-	TGTGCCAGCAGCCCCCGGCAGGTTTTGACGAGGGAGCAGTACTTC	CASSPRQVLTREQYF
TRBV18	TRBJ2-3	-	11	many	TGTGCCAGCAGCCCATCAGATACGCAGTATTTT	CASSPSDTQYF
TRBV4-2	TRBJ2-1	TRBD2	20	many	TGTGCCAGCAGCCTTCCGGGGGGACTAGCGGGTCCGAGCTCCTACAATGAGCAGTTCTTC	CASSLPGGLAGPSSYNEQFF
TRBV10-3	TRBJ2-1	-	16	many	TGTGCCATCAGTGAGTCCCAGGGGAGAGGATACAATGAGCAGTTCTTC	CAISESQGRGYNEQFF
TRBV20-1	TRBJ2-3	TRBD2	17	few	TGCAGTTCCCACAGGTGGCGGGGGGGTTGGGACACAGATACGCAGTATTTT	CSSHRWRGGWDTDTQYF
TRBV7-8	TRBJ2-7	-	15	many	TGTGCCAGCGGAAAACAGGAGCGGAGCTCCTACGAGCAGTACTTC	CASGKQERSSYEQYF
TRBV7-3	TRBJ2-5	TRBD1	14	-	TGTGCCAGCAGCTTACAGGGGGCCGGGGAGACCCAGTACTTC	CASSLQGAGETQYF
TRBV4-1	TRBJ2-1	-	16	many	TGCGCCAGCAGCCATGTTGGCAAAAGCTCCTACAATGAGCAGTTCTTC	CASSHVGKSSYNEQFF
TRBV5-1	TRBJ1-1	-	15	many	TGCGCCAGCAGCTTGGTAGGACAGAGGAACACTGAAGCTTTCTTT	CASSLVGQRNTEAFF
TRBV29-1	TRBJ2-1	TRBD2	15	many	TGCAGCGTTGGGAGAGCGGGAGGGAGCTACAATGAGCAGTTCTTC	CSVGRAGGSYNEQFF
TRBV28	TRBJ2-1	-	14	many	TGTGCCAGCGTCGCCGACCTTCAATACAATGAGCAGTTCTTC	CASVADLQYNEQFF
TRBV12-3/TRBV12-4	TRBJ2-1	TRBD1	16	few	TGTGCCAGCAGTGTCAGACAGGGGTCACCCTACAATGAGCAGTTCTTC	CASSVRQGSPYNEQFF
TRBV20-1	TRBJ1-4	-	13	many	TGCAGTGCTAGAGAGCGGGGTAATGAAAAACTGTTTTTT	CSARERGNEKLFF